This is a list of T cell receptor beta chains from one sample in a study of shared clonotypes between healthy human individuals. Sequencing used immunoSEQ multiplex PCR; TCRdb keeps in-frame clones, though not all of them. The table shows about 1 million clones, with about 74% occurring only once. The sample consisted of memory CD4+ T cells sorted from blood. These TCRs come from a man aged 18 to 30 in good health. The CDR3 runs from the conserved cysteine through the conserved F or W. D genes are given only for firm matches. Not every row has a clone size; where given, it reads once, few, many or a size class.

clone_size: .; j_call: TRBJ2-7; v_call: TRBV15; d_call: TRBD1; cdr3_aa: CATSRAGQGYYEQYF; cdr3_nt: TGTGCCACCAGCAGAGCGGGACAGGGGTACTACGAGCAGTACTTC
clone_size: .; j_call: TRBJ2-5; v_call: TRBV5-4; d_call: TRBD1; cdr3_aa: CASRPDRERIETQYF; cdr3_nt: TGTGCCAGCAGACCGGACAGGGAGAGAATAGAGACCCAGTACTTC
clone_size: many; j_call: TRBJ1-5; v_call: TRBV19; d_call: .; cdr3_aa: CASSIGVSERNQPQHF; cdr3_nt: TGTGCCAGTAGTATAGGAGTTAGCGAGCGCAATCAGCCCCAGCATTTT
clone_size: .; j_call: TRBJ1-1; v_call: TRBV6-1; d_call: TRBD1; cdr3_aa: CASSQITGEAEAFF; cdr3_nt: TGTGCCAGCAGTCAAATTACAGGGGAGGCTGAAGCTTTCTTT
clone_size: .; j_call: TRBJ1-1; v_call: TRBV10-3; d_call: .; cdr3_aa: CAISVLRENTEAFF; cdr3_nt: TGTGCCATCAGTGTCTTACGGGAGAACACTGAAGCTTTCTTT
clone_size: .; j_call: TRBJ2-6; v_call: TRBV4-1; d_call: .; cdr3_aa: CASSQALGGTIRANVLTF; cdr3_nt: TGCGCCAGCAGCCAAGCGCTAGGGGGGACGATCCGGGCCAACGTCCTGACTTTC
clone_size: .; j_call: TRBJ2-7; v_call: TRBV5-6; d_call: .; cdr3_aa: CASSLTSLAWGSSYEQYF; cdr3_nt: TGTGCCAGCAGCTTAACCTCCCTAGCGTGGGGGAGCTCCTACGAGCAGTACTTC
clone_size: .; j_call: TRBJ2-7; v_call: TRBV5-4; d_call: TRBD1; cdr3_aa: CASRTDRDEQYF; cdr3_nt: TGTGCCAGCAGAACGGACAGGGACGAGCAGTACTTC
clone_size: few; j_call: TRBJ2-7; v_call: TRBV5-1; d_call: .; cdr3_aa: CASSFQVSYEQYF; cdr3_nt: TGCGCCAGCAGCTTCCAGGTCTCCTACGAGCAGTACTTC
clone_size: .; j_call: TRBJ2-7; v_call: TRBV28; d_call: .; cdr3_aa: CASSLATGSTSYEQYF; cdr3_nt: TGTGCCAGCAGTCTCGCGACAGGATCTACCTCCTACGAGCAGTACTTC
clone_size: .; j_call: TRBJ1-2; v_call: TRBV6-1; d_call: .; cdr3_aa: CASSEGGVYGYTF; cdr3_nt: TGTGCCAGCAGTGAAGGGGGAGTCTATGGCTACACCTTC
clone_size: few; j_call: TRBJ2-2; v_call: TRBV5-1; d_call: .; cdr3_aa: CASSLAGHNTGELFF; cdr3_nt: TGCGCCAGCAGCTTGGCGGGACACAACACCGGGGAGCTGTTTTTT
clone_size: many; j_call: TRBJ2-7; v_call: TRBV7-2; d_call: TRBD2; cdr3_aa: CASSSGLAGNIYEQYF; cdr3_nt: TGTGCCAGCAGCTCCGGACTAGCGGGTAATATCTACGAGCAGTACTTC
clone_size: .; j_call: TRBJ2-3; v_call: TRBV5-1; d_call: TRBD1; cdr3_aa: CASSLGQDRYTDTQYF; cdr3_nt: TGCGCCAGCAGCTTGGGACAGGACAGGTATACAGATACGCAGTATTTT
clone_size: .; j_call: TRBJ1-5; v_call: TRBV2; d_call: .; cdr3_aa: CASSGAGGQPQHF; cdr3_nt: TGTGCCAGCAGTGGGGCGGGGGGCCAGCCCCAGCATTTT
clone_size: few; j_call: TRBJ1-1; v_call: TRBV2; d_call: .; cdr3_aa: CASLRERNTEAFF; cdr3_nt: TGTGCCAGTTTACGGGAAAGGAACACTGAAGCTTTCTTT
clone_size: .; j_call: TRBJ1-1; v_call: TRBV30; d_call: TRBD1; cdr3_aa: CAWKRAGGYTEAFF; cdr3_nt: TGTGCCTGGAAAAGGGCAGGGGGCTATACTGAAGCTTTCTTT
clone_size: .; j_call: TRBJ2-3; v_call: TRBV5-4; d_call: .; cdr3_aa: CASSLGSTTQYF; cdr3_nt: TGTGCCAGCAGTCTCGGTAGCACGACGCAGTATTTT
clone_size: .; j_call: TRBJ2-2; v_call: TRBV5-1; d_call: TRBD2; cdr3_aa: CASSLGLAGVTGELFF; cdr3_nt: TGCGCCAGCAGCTTGGGACTAGCGGGAGTCACCGGGGAGCTGTTTTTT
clone_size: .; j_call: TRBJ1-4; v_call: TRBV7-9; d_call: TRBD1; cdr3_aa: CASSLEQGLVNEKLFF; cdr3_nt: TGTGCCAGCAGCTTAGAACAGGGGCTCGTGAATGAAAAACTGTTTTTT
clone_size: .; j_call: TRBJ2-1; v_call: TRBV12-5; d_call: TRBD2; cdr3_aa: CASGPLAGATDEQFF; cdr3_nt: TGTGCTAGTGGTCCACTAGCGGGAGCCACGGATGAGCAGTTCTTC
clone_size: .; j_call: TRBJ1-2; v_call: TRBV7-8; d_call: .; cdr3_aa: CASSLLRNYGYTF; cdr3_nt: TGTGCCAGCAGCTTATTACGGAACTATGGCTACACCTTC
clone_size: .; j_call: TRBJ2-7; v_call: TRBV2; d_call: TRBD1; cdr3_aa: CASKKGQLVSEQYF; cdr3_nt: TGTGCCAGCAAGAAGGGACAGCTAGTAAGCGAGCAGTACTTC
clone_size: .; j_call: TRBJ2-6; v_call: TRBV6-6; d_call: TRBD2; cdr3_aa: CASSDRDGRTNVLTF; cdr3_nt: TGTGCCAGCAGTGACCGGGACGGGAGGACCAACGTCCTGACTTTC
clone_size: .; j_call: TRBJ2-1; v_call: TRBV30; d_call: TRBD1; cdr3_aa: CAWGGPTGDNEQFF; cdr3_nt: TGTGCCTGGGGGGGCCCGACAGGGGACAATGAGCAGTTCTTC
clone_size: .; j_call: TRBJ2-5; v_call: TRBV5-6; d_call: TRBD1; cdr3_aa: CASSSGQGKIETQYF; cdr3_nt: TGTGCCAGCAGCTCGGGACAGGGGAAAATAGAGACCCAGTACTTC
clone_size: .; j_call: TRBJ2-3; v_call: TRBV9; d_call: TRBD2; cdr3_aa: CASSRLAGGSADTQYF; cdr3_nt: TGTGCCAGCAGCAGACTAGCGGGAGGGTCCGCAGATACGCAGTATTTT
clone_size: .; j_call: TRBJ1-5; v_call: TRBV6-5; d_call: .; cdr3_aa: CASSTGQLNQPQHF; cdr3_nt: TGTGCCAGCAGTACCGGACAGCTCAATCAGCCCCAGCATTTT
clone_size: .; j_call: TRBJ1-6; v_call: TRBV6-1; d_call: .; cdr3_aa: CASSEGYRTVIYNSPLHF; cdr3_nt: TGTGCCAGCAGTGAAGGGTATCGGACGGTGATTTATAATTCACCCCTCCACTTT
clone_size: few; j_call: TRBJ1-1; v_call: TRBV20-1; d_call: .; cdr3_aa: CSARANTEAFF; cdr3_nt: TGCAGTGCTAGAGCGAACACTGAAGCTTTCTTT
clone_size: .; j_call: TRBJ2-5; v_call: TRBV5-1; d_call: .; cdr3_aa: CASSLFGGPGETQYF; cdr3_nt: TGCGCCAGCAGCTTGTTCGGGGGCCCGGGGGAGACCCAGTACTTC
clone_size: .; j_call: TRBJ2-1; v_call: TRBV6-1; d_call: TRBD1; cdr3_aa: CASSDQGASYNEQFF; cdr3_nt: TGTGCCAGCAGCGATCAGGGGGCCTCCTACAATGAGCAGTTCTTC
clone_size: .; j_call: TRBJ1-4; v_call: TRBV5-4; d_call: .; cdr3_aa: CASSLGDLATNEKLFF; cdr3_nt: TGTGCCAGCAGCTTGGGGGACCTTGCAACTAATGAAAAACTGTTTTTT
clone_size: .; j_call: TRBJ1-1; v_call: TRBV6-1; d_call: .; cdr3_aa: CASSEQGLNTEAFF; cdr3_nt: TGTGCCAGCAGTGAACAGGGACTGAACACTGAAGCTTTCTTT
clone_size: .; j_call: TRBJ1-3; v_call: TRBV6-1; d_call: .; cdr3_aa: CASSEVMGSLSGNTIYF; cdr3_nt: TGTGCCAGCAGTGAAGTTATGGGGTCGCTCTCTGGAAACACCATATATTTT
clone_size: .; j_call: TRBJ2-5; v_call: TRBV30; d_call: .; cdr3_aa: CAWSGGVSATQYF; cdr3_nt: TGTGCCTGGAGTGGAGGCGTCTCGGCGACCCAGTACTTC
clone_size: .; j_call: TRBJ1-2; v_call: TRBV30; d_call: .; cdr3_aa: CAWTPGSDYGYTF; cdr3_nt: TGTGCCTGGACCCCTGGTTCCGACTATGGCTACACCTTC
clone_size: .; j_call: TRBJ1-4; v_call: TRBV6-1; d_call: .; cdr3_aa: CASSPVNEKLFF; cdr3_nt: TGTGCCAGCAGCCCCGTTAATGAAAAACTGTTTTTT
clone_size: .; j_call: TRBJ2-7; v_call: TRBV5-1; d_call: .; cdr3_aa: CASSLDTTGLYEQYF; cdr3_nt: TGCGCCAGCAGCCTGGACACCACCGGGTTATACGAGCAGTACTTC
clone_size: .; j_call: TRBJ2-7; v_call: TRBV6-1; d_call: TRBD1; cdr3_aa: CASSRQGALDEQYF; cdr3_nt: TGTGCCAGCAGTCGACAGGGGGCCCTAGACGAGCAGTACTTC
clone_size: .; j_call: TRBJ2-3; v_call: TRBV5-1; d_call: TRBD2; cdr3_aa: CASSLSTSGGAADTQYF; cdr3_nt: TGCGCCAGCAGCCTATCCACTAGCGGGGGGGCTGCAGATACGCAGTATTTT
clone_size: .; j_call: TRBJ2-7; v_call: TRBV14; d_call: TRBD2; cdr3_aa: CASSPGTSGRVMQYF; cdr3_nt: TGTGCCAGCAGCCCCGGGACTAGCGGGAGGGTCATGCAGTACTTC
clone_size: few; j_call: TRBJ1-5; v_call: TRBV2; d_call: .; cdr3_aa: CASSEADSKQPQHF; cdr3_nt: TGTGCCAGCAGTGAGGCGGACAGCAAACAGCCCCAGCATTTT
clone_size: few; j_call: TRBJ2-4; v_call: TRBV4-1; d_call: .; cdr3_aa: CASSQEVSSEAKRGKNIQYF; cdr3_nt: TGCGCCAGCAGCCAAGAGGTATCAAGCGAGGCCAAACGGGGCAAAAACATTCAGTACTTC
clone_size: once; j_call: TRBJ2-1; v_call: TRBV28; d_call: .; cdr3_aa: CASSWTGSEQFF; cdr3_nt: TGTGCCAGCAGTTGGACGGGGTCAGAGCAGTTCTTC
clone_size: .; j_call: TRBJ2-4; v_call: TRBV19; d_call: .; cdr3_aa: CASKAPQGGVIQYF; cdr3_nt: TGTGCCAGTAAGGCCCCTCAGGGGGGCGTCATTCAGTACTTC
clone_size: .; j_call: TRBJ2-6; v_call: TRBV25-1; d_call: .; cdr3_aa: CASTGGTGANVLTF; cdr3_nt: TGTGCCAGCACGGGTGGGACTGGGGCCAACGTCCTGACTTTC
clone_size: .; j_call: TRBJ1-5; v_call: TRBV10-2; d_call: TRBD1; cdr3_aa: CASSASTGGYNQPQHF; cdr3_nt: TGCGCCAGCAGTGCAAGTACAGGGGGCTATAATCAGCCCCAGCATTTT
clone_size: few; j_call: TRBJ1-1; v_call: TRBV5-6; d_call: .; cdr3_aa: CASSRRQGTNTEAFF; cdr3_nt: TGTGCCAGCAGCCGTCGGCAGGGAACGAACACTGAAGCTTTCTTT
clone_size: .; j_call: TRBJ2-1; v_call: TRBV25-1; d_call: TRBD2; cdr3_aa: CARERLAGGPGSYNEQFF; cdr3_nt: TGTGCCAGGGAAAGACTAGCGGGAGGGCCGGGTTCCTACAATGAGCAGTTCTTC
clone_size: once; j_call: TRBJ2-5; v_call: TRBV2; d_call: TRBD2; cdr3_aa: CASTISGRSYGQYF; cdr3_nt: TGTGCCAGCACCATTAGCGGGCGCTCCTACGGGCAGTACTTC
clone_size: .; j_call: TRBJ2-7; v_call: TRBV7-9; d_call: .; cdr3_aa: CASSSQGGAYEQYF; cdr3_nt: TGTGCCAGCAGCTCCCAGGGGGGAGCCTACGAGCAGTACTTC
clone_size: .; j_call: TRBJ2-5; v_call: TRBV18; d_call: .; cdr3_aa: CASSPANRQETQYF; cdr3_nt: TGTGCCAGCTCACCGGCGAACAGGCAAGAGACCCAGTACTTC
clone_size: .; j_call: TRBJ2-5; v_call: TRBV5-4; d_call: .; cdr3_aa: CASSWGQETQYF; cdr3_nt: TGTGCCAGCAGCTGGGGGCAAGAGACCCAGTACTTC
clone_size: .; j_call: TRBJ2-5; v_call: TRBV28; d_call: .; cdr3_aa: CASRNSGHGETQYF; cdr3_nt: TGTGCCAGCAGGAACTCGGGGCATGGGGAGACCCAGTACTTC
clone_size: .; j_call: TRBJ2-3; v_call: TRBV11-3; d_call: .; cdr3_aa: CASSSLGGTDTQYF; cdr3_nt: TGTGCCAGCAGCTCGTTAGGCGGCACAGATACGCAGTATTTT
clone_size: .; j_call: TRBJ2-3; v_call: TRBV18; d_call: .; cdr3_aa: CASSPKLLTDTQYF; cdr3_nt: TGTGCCAGCTCACCTAAACTCCTCACAGATACGCAGTATTTT
clone_size: .; j_call: TRBJ2-7; v_call: TRBV7-9; d_call: .; cdr3_aa: CASSRDAGFYEQYF; cdr3_nt: TGTGCCAGCAGCAGGGACGCGGGATTCTACGAGCAGTACTTC
clone_size: .; j_call: TRBJ1-1; v_call: TRBV27; d_call: TRBD1; cdr3_aa: CASSEVTGAGTEAFF; cdr3_nt: TGTGCCAGCAGCGAAGTGACAGGGGCGGGTACTGAAGCTTTCTTT